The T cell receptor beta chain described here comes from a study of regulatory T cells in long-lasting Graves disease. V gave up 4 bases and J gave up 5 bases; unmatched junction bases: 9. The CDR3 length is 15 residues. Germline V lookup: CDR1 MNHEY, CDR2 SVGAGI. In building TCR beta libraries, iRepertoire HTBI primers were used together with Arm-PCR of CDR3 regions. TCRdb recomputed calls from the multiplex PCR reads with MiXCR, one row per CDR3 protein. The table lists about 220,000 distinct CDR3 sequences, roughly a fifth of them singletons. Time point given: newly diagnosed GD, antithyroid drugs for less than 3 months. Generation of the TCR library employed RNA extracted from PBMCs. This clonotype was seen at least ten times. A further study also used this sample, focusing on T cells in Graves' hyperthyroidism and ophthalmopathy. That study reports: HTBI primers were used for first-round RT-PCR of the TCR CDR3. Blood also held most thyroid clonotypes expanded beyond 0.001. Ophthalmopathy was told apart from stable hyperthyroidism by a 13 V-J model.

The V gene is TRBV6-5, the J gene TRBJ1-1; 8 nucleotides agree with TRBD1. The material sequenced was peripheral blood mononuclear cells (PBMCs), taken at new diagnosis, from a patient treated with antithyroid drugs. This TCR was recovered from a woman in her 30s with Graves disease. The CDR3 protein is CASSSITGGGTEAFF. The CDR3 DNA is TGTGCCAGCAGTTCAATAACAGGGGGAGGGACTGAAGCTTTCTTT.